These 17 T cell receptor beta chains share one sample of origin, sequenced in a study of blood T cell repertoires in COVID-19. TCRdb's table, derived via immunoSEQ multiplex PCR, lists solely in-frame clones and lacks some. This table has 90,000 to 150,000 clones, roughly 76% appearing once. Sequencing was performed on peripheral blood. These receptors were obtained from a human donor in a cohort sampled during active COVID-19.

V gene TRBV3-1 (or the pseudogene TRBV3-2) combines with J gene TRBJ1-3; 8 nucleotides line up with TRBD1. The CDR3 runs 20 residues. V trimming: 0 bases; J trimming: 3 bases; junction bases outside the gene matches: 16. Looked up from germline, CDR1 is LGHDT and CDR2 is YNNKEL (reference sequence). The CDR3 region has the DNA TGTGCCAGCAGCCAAGACAAGGGGAACCCCGTCAGGGGGCATGGAAACACCATATATTTT. Its translation: CASSQDKGNPVRGHGNTIYF.

J is TRBJ1-1 and V is TRBV5-1, with 8 bases identical to TRBD1. V shed 4 bases, J shed 8 bases, and the junction held 4 bases outside the gene matches. Germline CDR1 is SGHRS and CDR2 is YFSETQ. CDR3 size: 12 residues. The CDR3 DNA follows: TGCGCCAGCAGCATAGGACAGGGAGAAGCTTTCTTT. This encodes CASSIGQGEAFF.

In its sample, this clone was seen a few times. This chain connects TRBV19 to TRBJ2-1; 15 nucleotides agree with TRBD2. Looked up from germline, CDR1 is LNHDA and CDR2 is SQIVND (reference sequence). V lost 3 bases, J lost 5 bases, and 8 bases stayed unmatched. The CDR3 totals 18 residues. The CDR3 nucleotides read TGTGCCAGTAGTATTGGGACTAGCGGGAGGTTTAGTGACAATGAGCAGTTCTTC. Its translation is CASSIGTSGRFSDNEQFF.

Only one count was recorded for this clone. The CDR3 here is CASSRDTGFYGYTF. The CDR3 nucleotides read TGTGCCAGCAGCCGGGACACGGGATTCTATGGCTACACCTTC. This chain links TRBV28 with TRBJ1-2, with a tentative D call TRBD1 (6 bases). Germline-derived CDR1 and CDR2 are MDHEN and SYDVKM. V lost 6 bases and J lost 4, with 15 bases in between. This CDR3 contains 14 residues.

This clone was picked up one time. This chain joins TRBV28 and TRBJ1-1; 7 nucleotides align to TRBD1. After removal of 6 bases from V and 2 bases from J, the junction contained 12 bases not matched to a gene. The CDR3 contains 16 residues. Germline-derived CDR1 and CDR2 are MDHEN and SYDVKM. CDR3 amino acids: CASSRGRGDRNTEAFF. DNA for the CDR3: TGTGCCAGCAGCCGGGGGCGCGGGGACAGAAACACTGAAGCTTTCTTT.

V and J are TRBV7-9 and TRBJ1-2; D uncertain. The V and J ends lost 5 bases and 3 bases respectively, with 19 bases between them. In germline, CDR1 is SEHNR, CDR2 FQNEAQ (reference sequence). The CDR3 has 16 amino acids. CDR3 in amino acids: CASSPSDFPRHYGYTF. DNA for the CDR3: TGTGCCAGCAGCCCTTCGGACTTTCCTCGCCACTATGGCTACACCTTC.

This clone was recorded only once. V usage is TRBV6-2 or TRBV6-3 and J usage is TRBJ2-7; 7 bases map to TRBD1. Germline loops: CDR1 MNHEY, CDR2 SVGEGT. This CDR3 region has 14 residues. Germline trimming cut 6 bases from V and 2 bases from J; bases unmatched to any gene: 7. The CDR3 loop is CASSPTGQPYEQYF. In nucleotides, the CDR3 is TGTGCCAGCAGCCCCACGGGACAGCCCTACGAGCAGTACTTC.

As for this clone: Germline is not matched at one junction end, which may reflect a read error. This chain connects TRBV19 to TRBJ1-4; D is uncertain. The CDR3 sequence is 11 residues long. Germline-derived CDR1 and CDR2 are LNHDA and SQIVND (reference sequence). In DNA form, the CDR3 reads TGTGCCAGTAGTATAGCCGGTAGTCAAGTTTTT. This gives the protein CASSIAGSQVF.

The J gene is TRBJ2-1, the V gene TRBV6-6; 13 bases align to TRBD2. The CDR3 is 14 amino acids. Unmatched junction bases numbered 4, after V lost 9 bases and J lost 5 bases. The germline gives CDR1 MNHNY, CDR2 SVGAGI (reference sequence). The CDR3 loop is CASWTSGSDNEQFF. CDR3 in DNA: TGTGCCAGTTGGACTAGCGGGAGCGACAATGAGCAGTTCTTC.

The table lists this clone with a few counts. This sequence joins TRBV6-6 and TRBJ1-6; TRBD1 might be the D (5 bases). Per germline, CDR1 MNHNY and CDR2 SVGAGI (reference sequence). With 5 bases removed from V and 0 bases from J, the gap between germline ends came to 14 bases. The CDR3 is 17 residues long. CDR3 in amino acids: CASSRGHTRSYNSPLHF. The CDR3 DNA sequence: TGTGCCAGCAGTCGCGGACACACTCGCTCCTATAATTCACCCCTCCACTTT.

This chain connects TRBV19 to TRBJ1-1; possible D gene TRBD1, 6 bases. The CDR3 consists of 14 residues. The V gene's germline CDR1 is LNHDA and CDR2 SQIVND (reference sequence). Trimming pared 5 bases from V and 1 base from J, leaving 11 bases between. CDR3 protein: CASSLGGGNTEAFF. Here the CDR3 DNA reads TGTGCCAGTAGTCTAGGGGGAGGGAACACTGAAGCTTTCTTT.

The chain combines TRBV3-1 (or the pseudogene TRBV3-2) with TRBJ2-3; 10 positions match TRBD2. Germline values: CDR1 LGHDT, CDR2 YNNKEL (reference sequence). CDR3 size: 16 residues. J lost 5 bases, V lost 4 bases, and 9 bases had no gene match. The CDR3, as DNA: TGTGCCAGCAGCCCCGTCAAAGCGGGGGGGCGAGATACGCAGTATTTT. Translation gives CASSPVKAGGRDTQYF.

This clone has more than one count but fewer than ten. The V and J genes are TRBV6-5 and TRBJ1-1, with a tentative D call TRBD1 (6 bases). The ends were cut back, 4 bases at V and 3 bases at J, with 18 bases in the middle. The CDR3 extends over 16 amino acids. CDR1 MNHEY and CDR2 SVGAGI come from the germline V gene. The DNA for the CDR3 is TGTGCCAGCAGTTGGACAGCCCTTGAAGAGTACACTGAAGCTTTCTTT. It encodes CASSWTALEEYTEAFF.

The gene calls are TRBV5-1 and TRBJ2-1; the match to TRBD2 covers 9 bases. With 2 bases clipped from V and 4 bases from J, the junction kept 4 bases outside the gene matches. Germline CDR1 is SGHRS and CDR2 is YFSETQ. This CDR3 contains 15 residues. The CDR3 DNA is TGCGCCAGCAGCTTATCTAGCGGGGTATACAATGAGCAGTTCTTC. This gives the protein CASSLSSGVYNEQFF.

This chain links TRBV29-1 with TRBJ2-1, with 7 bases matching TRBD2. In germline, CDR1 is SQVTM, CDR2 ANQGSEA. The CDR3 runs to 13 residues. V gave up 7 bases and J gave up 2 bases; unmatched junction bases: 5. For the CDR3, the DNA is TGCAGCGGCCGCCGGGGGGCCTACAATGAGCAGTTCTTC. Translation: CSGRRGAYNEQFF.

This chain joins TRBV7-9 and TRBJ2-6; D gene uncertain. The germline CDR1 and CDR2 sequences are SEHNR and FQNEAQ (reference sequence). V gave up 2 bases and J gave up 4 bases, with 6 bases separating them. The CDR3 sequence is 14 residues long. Written as DNA, the CDR3 is TGTGCCAGCAGCTTATCCGCGGGGGCCAACGTCCTGACTTTC. This gives the protein CASSLSAGANVLTF.

This clone was detected once. The chain recombines TRBV4-3 with TRBJ1-5, with a possible D match to TRBD1 (6 bases). The CDR3 runs 14 residues. Germline CDR1 and CDR2: LGHNA and YSLEER. Trimming took off 4 bases at V and 2 bases at J, with 9 bases between the two ends. The CDR3 sequence: CASSLHRGNQPQHF. The CDR3 coding sequence is TGCGCCAGCAGCCTTCACAGGGGCAATCAGCCCCAGCATTTT.